Detailed here is one T cell receptor beta chain. Germline trimming cut 7 bases from V and 9 bases from J; bases unmatched to any gene: 7. CDR1 and CDR2 (germline): LGHDT, YNNKEL (reference sequence). The CDR3 is 13 amino acids. Sequenced by immunoSEQ multiplex PCR; TCRdb stores in-frame clones only, minus some. The sample shows 100,000 to 150,000 clones, around four fifths of them seen only once. This entry is derived from a study of blood T cell repertoires in COVID-19. On the study more broadly: Samples came from the United States, Italy and Spain, spanning acute and convalescent COVID-19. T cells, B-cell-depleted T cells, or PBMCs supplied cDNA or gDNA.

This clonotype was sampled from a human donor in a cohort sampled during active COVID-19. V is TRBV3-1 (or the pseudogene TRBV3-2) and J is TRBJ2-1; 9 bases are a match to TRBD1. Sequencing used peripheral blood. Here the CDR3 DNA reads TGTGCCAGCAAGCGGGGACAGGGCTGTGAGCAGTTCTTC. Translated, it gives CASKRGQGCEQFF.